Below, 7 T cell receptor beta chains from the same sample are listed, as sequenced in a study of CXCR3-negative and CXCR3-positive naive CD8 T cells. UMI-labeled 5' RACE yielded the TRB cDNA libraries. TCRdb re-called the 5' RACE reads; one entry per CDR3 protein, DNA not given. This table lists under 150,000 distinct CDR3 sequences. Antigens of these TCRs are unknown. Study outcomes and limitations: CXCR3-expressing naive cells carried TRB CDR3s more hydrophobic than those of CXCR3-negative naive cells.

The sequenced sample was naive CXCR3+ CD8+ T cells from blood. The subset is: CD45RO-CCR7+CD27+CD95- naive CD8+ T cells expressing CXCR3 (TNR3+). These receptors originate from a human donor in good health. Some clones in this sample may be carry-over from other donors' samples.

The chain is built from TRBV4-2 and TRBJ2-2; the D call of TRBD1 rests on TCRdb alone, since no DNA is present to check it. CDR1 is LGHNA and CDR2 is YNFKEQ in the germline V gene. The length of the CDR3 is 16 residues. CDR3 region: CASSQDKPGGAGELFF.

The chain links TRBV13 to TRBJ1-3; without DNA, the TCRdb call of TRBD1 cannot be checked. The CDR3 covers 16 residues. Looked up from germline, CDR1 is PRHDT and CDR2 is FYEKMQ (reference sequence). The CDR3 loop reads CASSSGTDYSGNTIYF.

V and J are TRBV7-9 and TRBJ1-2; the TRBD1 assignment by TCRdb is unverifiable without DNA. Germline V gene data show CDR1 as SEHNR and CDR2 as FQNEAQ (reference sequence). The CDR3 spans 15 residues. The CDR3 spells CASSPTGQPLHGYTF.

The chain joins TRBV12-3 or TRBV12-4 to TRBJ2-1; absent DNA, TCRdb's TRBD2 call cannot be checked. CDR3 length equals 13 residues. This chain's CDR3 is CASSGRNPNEQFF.

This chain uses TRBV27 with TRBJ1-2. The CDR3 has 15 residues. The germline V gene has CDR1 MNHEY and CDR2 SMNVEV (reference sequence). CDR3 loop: CASSLFQGGSYGYTF.

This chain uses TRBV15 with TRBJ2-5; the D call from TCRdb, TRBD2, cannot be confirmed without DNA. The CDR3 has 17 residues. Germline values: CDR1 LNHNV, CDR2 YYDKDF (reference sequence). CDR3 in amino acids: CATSRDVGGGARETQYF.

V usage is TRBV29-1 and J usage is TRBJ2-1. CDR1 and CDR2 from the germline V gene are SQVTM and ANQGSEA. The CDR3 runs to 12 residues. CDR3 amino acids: CSVDQPYNEQFF.